These 7 T cell receptor beta chains were all obtained from the same sample, sequenced in a study of T cells in Graves' hyperthyroidism and ophthalmopathy. RNA transcripts were the template for amplifying TCR beta CDR3 regions. In the first-round RT-PCR of the TCR CDR3, the HTBI primer set was used. MiXCR, run by TCRdb on the multiplex PCR reads, gives a single entry per CDR3 protein. The table includes a few hundred thousand distinct CDR3 sequences, more than 15% detected once. The specimen sequenced was blood. The receptors shown here come from a woman in her 40s with Graves' ophthalmopathy.

This clonotype was observed a few times. CDR3 protein: CASSDPSSGANVLTF. CDR3 in DNA: TGTGCCAGCAGCGATCCTAGCTCTGGGGCCAACGTCCTGACTTTC. The chain links TRBV7-2 to TRBJ2-6; D unclear. The CDR3 covers 15 residues. The germline gives CDR1 SGHTA, CDR2 FQGNSA. V was shortened by 5 bases and J by 0 bases, with 8 bases between the two germline ends. Complete variable domain (other parts from reference TRBV7-2 and TRBJ2-6): GAGVSQSPSNKVTEKGKDVELRCDPISGHTALYWYRQSLGQGLEFLIYFQGNSAPDKSGLPSDRFSAERTGGSVSTLTIQRTQQEDSAVYLCASSDPSSGANVLTFGAGSRLTVL.

The CDR3 spells CATSGTGGSSYNEQFF. The CDR3 bases are TGCGCCACCTCGGGGACAGGTGGGAGCTCCTACAATGAGCAGTTCTTC. The V call is TRBV5-1, the J call TRBJ2-1; 8 nucleotides match TRBD1. V shed 9 bases, J shed 0 bases, and the junction held 11 bases outside the gene matches. The CDR3 extends over 16 amino acids. Germline-derived CDR1 and CDR2 are SGHRS and YFSETQ.

The table lists this clonotype with many counts. Compared with germline, one end of the junction differs, possibly owing to a read error. The chain recombines TRBV6-1 with TRBJ2-7, with D possibly TRBD1 on 5 matching bases. The length of the CDR3 is 14 residues. Germline CDR1 MNHNS, CDR2 SASEGT. The CDR3 nucleotides read TGTGCCAGCAGTGTTGCAGGGTGGTCCTCCGAGCAGTACTTC. Its translation is CASSVAGWSSEQYF.

This clonotype was seen once. A single base separates this from a much larger clone, so it may be a read error. V gene TRBV5-1 combines with J gene TRBJ1-1; possible D gene TRBD1, 6 bases. The germline V gene has CDR1 SGHRS and CDR2 YFSETQ. The CDR3 loop spans 14 amino acids. Trimming pared 7 bases from V and 7 bases from J, leaving 20 bases between. CDR3 sequence reads: CASGPLDRRDEAFF. The CDR3 coding sequence is TGCGCCAGCGGCCCGCTGGACAGACGAGATGAAGCTTTCTTT.

This clonotype was detected only a few times. The V gene is TRBV15, the J gene TRBJ2-2, with 11 bases aligning to TRBD2. Germline V CDR1 and CDR2: LNHNV, YYDKDF (reference sequence). After removal of 8 bases from V and 1 base from J, the junction contained 9 bases not matched to a gene. The CDR3 loop spans 17 amino acids. CDR3 sequence reads: CATSPAGLAENTGELFF. The CDR3 DNA sequence: TGTGCCACCTCACCGGCGGGACTAGCGGAGAACACCGGGGAGCTGTTTTTT.

This rearrangement joins TRBV30 to TRBJ1-4, with 9 positions matching TRBD1. From germline, CDR1 is GTSNPN and CDR2 SVGIG (reference sequence). V was clipped by 8 bases and J by 8 bases; unmatched bases: 9. The CDR3 contains 13 residues. The chain's CDR3 is CAGNRDRDEKLFF. The CDR3 bases are TGTGCCGGGAACCGGGACAGGGACGAAAAACTGTTTTTT.

The chain employs TRBV6-2 or TRBV6-3 and TRBJ1-5, with D possibly being TRBD1 (6 bases). Germline V gene lookup returns CDR1 MNHEY and CDR2 SVGEGT. Deletions cut 6 bases from V and 6 bases from J, with 15 bases between. The CDR3 is made up of 14 amino acids. The CDR3, as DNA: TGTGCCAGCAGCCCCCGGGGGCAGGGTCAGCCCCAGCATTTT. The encoded protein is CASSPRGQGQPQHF.